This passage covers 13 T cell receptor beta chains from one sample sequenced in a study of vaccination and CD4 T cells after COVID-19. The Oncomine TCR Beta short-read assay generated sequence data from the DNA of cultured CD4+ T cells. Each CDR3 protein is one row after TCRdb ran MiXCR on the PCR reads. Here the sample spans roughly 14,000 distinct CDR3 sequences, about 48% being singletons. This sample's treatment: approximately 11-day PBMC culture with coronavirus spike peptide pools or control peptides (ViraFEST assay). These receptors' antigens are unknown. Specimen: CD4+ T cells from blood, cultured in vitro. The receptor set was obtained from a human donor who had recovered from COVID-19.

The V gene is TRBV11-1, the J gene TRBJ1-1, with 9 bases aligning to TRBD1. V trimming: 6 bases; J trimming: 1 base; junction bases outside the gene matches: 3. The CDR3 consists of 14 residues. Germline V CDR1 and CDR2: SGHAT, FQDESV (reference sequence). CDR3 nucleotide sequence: TGTGCCAGCAGTTGGGACAGGGAGAACACTGAAGCTTTCTTT. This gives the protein CASSWDRENTEAFF.

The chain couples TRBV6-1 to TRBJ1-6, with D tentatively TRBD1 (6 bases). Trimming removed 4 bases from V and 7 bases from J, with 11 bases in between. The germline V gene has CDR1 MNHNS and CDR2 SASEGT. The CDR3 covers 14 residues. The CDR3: CASSGGGWNSPLHF. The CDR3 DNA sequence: TGTGCCAGCAGTGGAGGGGGGTGGAATTCACCCCTCCACTTT.

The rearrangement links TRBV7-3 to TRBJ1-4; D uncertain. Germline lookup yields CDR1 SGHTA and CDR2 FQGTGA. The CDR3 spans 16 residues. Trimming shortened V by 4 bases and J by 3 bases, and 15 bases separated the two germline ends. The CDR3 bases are TGTGCCAGCAGCTCGCCAAGACCGGGCGCTAATGAAAAACTGTTTTTT. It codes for CASSSPRPGANEKLFF.

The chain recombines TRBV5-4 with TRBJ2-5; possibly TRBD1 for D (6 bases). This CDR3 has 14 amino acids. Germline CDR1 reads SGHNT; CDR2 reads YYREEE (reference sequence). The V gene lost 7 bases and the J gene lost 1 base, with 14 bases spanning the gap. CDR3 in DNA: TGTGCCAGCGCGGTTACAGGGTTCCAAGAGACCCAGTACTTC. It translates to CASAVTGFQETQYF. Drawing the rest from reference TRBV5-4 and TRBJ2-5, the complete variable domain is ETGVTQSPTHLIKTRGQQVTLRCSSQSGHNTVSWYQQALGQGPQFIFQYYREEENGRGNFPPRFSGLQFPNYSSELNVNALELDDSALYLCASAVTGFQETQYFGPGTRLLVL.

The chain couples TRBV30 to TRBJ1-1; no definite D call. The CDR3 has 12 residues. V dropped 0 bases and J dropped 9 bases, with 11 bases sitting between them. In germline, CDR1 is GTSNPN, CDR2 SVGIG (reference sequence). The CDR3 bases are TGTGCCTGGAGTGTAGGGCAGAATAAAGCTTTCTTT. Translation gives CAWSVGQNKAFF.

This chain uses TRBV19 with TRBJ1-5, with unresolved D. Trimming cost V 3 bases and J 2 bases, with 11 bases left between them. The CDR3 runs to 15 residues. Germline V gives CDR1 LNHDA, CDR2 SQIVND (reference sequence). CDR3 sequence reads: CASSINPRRNQPQHF. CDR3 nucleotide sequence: TGTGCCAGTAGTATTAACCCGAGGCGCAATCAGCCCCAGCATTTT.

This CDR3 reads CASSDPSGTYEKLFF. The CDR3 DNA sequence: TGTGCCAGCAGCGACCCCTCCGGGACTTATGAAAAACTGTTTTTT. The chain joins TRBV6-1 to TRBJ1-4, with D tentatively TRBD1 (5 bases). V was trimmed by 6 bases and J by 6 bases, leaving 17 bases between them. The CDR3 has 15 residues. Germline-derived CDR1 and CDR2 are MNHNS and SASEGT.

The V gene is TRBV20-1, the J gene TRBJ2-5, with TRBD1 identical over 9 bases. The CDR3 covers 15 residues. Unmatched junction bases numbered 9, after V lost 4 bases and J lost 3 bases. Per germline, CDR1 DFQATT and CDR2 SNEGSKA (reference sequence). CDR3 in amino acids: CSAIKPGTGKETQYF. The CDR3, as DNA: TGCAGTGCTATCAAACCCGGGACAGGGAAAGAGACCCAGTACTTC.

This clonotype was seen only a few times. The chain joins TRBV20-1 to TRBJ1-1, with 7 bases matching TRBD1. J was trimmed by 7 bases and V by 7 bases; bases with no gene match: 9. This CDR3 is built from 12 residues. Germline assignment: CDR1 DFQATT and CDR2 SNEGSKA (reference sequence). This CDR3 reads CSVPTGAGEAFF. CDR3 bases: TGCAGTGTCCCAACAGGGGCGGGTGAAGCTTTCTTT.

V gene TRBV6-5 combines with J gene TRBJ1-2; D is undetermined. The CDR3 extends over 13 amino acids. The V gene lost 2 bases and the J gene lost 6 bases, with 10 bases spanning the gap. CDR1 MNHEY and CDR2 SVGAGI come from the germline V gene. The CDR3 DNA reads TGTGCCAGCAGTTACGAAGGATACGATGGCTACACCTTC. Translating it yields CASSYEGYDGYTF.

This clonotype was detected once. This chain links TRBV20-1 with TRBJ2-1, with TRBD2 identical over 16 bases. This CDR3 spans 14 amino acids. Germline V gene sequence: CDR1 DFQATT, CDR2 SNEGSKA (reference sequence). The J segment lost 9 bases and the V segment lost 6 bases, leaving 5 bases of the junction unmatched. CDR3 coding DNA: TGCAGTGCCGGGACTAGCGGGGGGGCAGGTGAGCAGTTCTTC. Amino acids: CSAGTSGGAGEQFF.

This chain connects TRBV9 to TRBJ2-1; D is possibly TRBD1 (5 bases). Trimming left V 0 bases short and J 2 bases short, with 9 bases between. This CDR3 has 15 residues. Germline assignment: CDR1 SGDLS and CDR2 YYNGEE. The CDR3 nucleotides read TGTGCCAGCAGCGTAGCAGGGCGAGCCTACAATGAGCAGTTCTTC. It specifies CASSVAGRAYNEQFF.

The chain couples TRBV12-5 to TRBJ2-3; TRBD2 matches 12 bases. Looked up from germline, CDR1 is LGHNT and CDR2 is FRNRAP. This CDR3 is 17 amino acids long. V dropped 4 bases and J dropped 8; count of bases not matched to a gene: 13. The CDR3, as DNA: TGTGCTAGTGGTTCCCAGACTAGCGGGAGTATATTCGGTACGCAGTATTTT. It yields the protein CASGSQTSGSIFGTQYF.